A single sample is the source of the 26 T cell receptor beta chains below, sequenced in a study of control samples from healthy donors and cancer patients (dated by TCRdb to the early 2020s). Libraries were built with the immunoSEQ multiplex PCR assay. Here the immuneACCESS table is served through TCRdb, limited to in-frame sequences with V and J called. Missing clones are a known gap in these copies; in checked studies unresolved V genes cover under half, and the rest lacks a known reason. The sample table holds 100,000 to 150,000 clones, of which 80% to 90% were seen once. The ten largest clonotypes hold just under 3% of the sample. The sample consisted of blood. Receptors were obtained from a man aged 55 to 70 in good health.

The CDR3 here is CASSYSPGTSSGNTIYF. In DNA, the CDR3 is TGTGCCAGCAGTTACTCGCCAGGAACGAGCTCTGGAAACACCATATATTTT. The chain couples TRBV6-2 or TRBV6-3 to TRBJ1-3; D remains unclear. V was pared by 0 bases and J by 0 bases, with 12 bases between. The CDR3 extends over 17 amino acids. Germline V gene data show CDR1 as MNHEY and CDR2 as SVGEGT.

The V and J genes are TRBV19 and TRBJ1-5; D unclear. This CDR3 has 13 amino acids. V shed 3 bases and J shed 5 bases, with 8 bases lying between them. Germline V lookup: CDR1 LNHDA, CDR2 SQIVND (reference sequence). The CDR3 DNA sequence: TGTGCCAGTAGTATTCATCGAGATCAGCCCCAGCATTTT. It encodes CASSIHRDQPQHF.

As concerns this clone: This CDR3 is also generated by other DNA sequences in the sample. V and J are TRBV28 and TRBJ1-5, with no clear D. The ends were cut back, 5 bases at V and 0 bases at J, with 8 bases in the middle. In germline, CDR1 is MDHEN, CDR2 SYDVKM. The CDR3 sequence is 14 residues long. Here the CDR3 DNA reads TGTGCCAGCAGTGCCGGGGTTAGCAATCAGCCCCAGCATTTT. Translation: CASSAGVSNQPQHF.

The chain couples TRBV5-1 to TRBJ2-3; possibly TRBD1 for D (5 bases). The CDR3 extends over 13 amino acids. CDR1 SGHRS and CDR2 YFSETQ come from the germline V gene. Between the trimmed V and J ends, which lost 0 bases and 3 bases, there was a span of 5 bases. CDR3 in DNA: TGCGCCAGCAGCTTGGGACAGACAGATACGCAGTATTTT. Translated, it gives CASSLGQTDTQYF.

J is TRBJ1-2 and V is TRBV6-4; D is possibly TRBD1 (6 bases). CDR3 length: 13 amino acids. Germline-derived CDR1 and CDR2 are MRHNA and SNTAGT. Trimming shortened V by 4 bases and J by 3 bases, and 9 bases separated the two germline ends. The CDR3 here is CASSGDTDYGYTF. The CDR3 DNA reads as TGTGCCAGCAGTGGGGACACCGACTATGGCTACACCTTC.

This clone is medium-sized by share. The V call is TRBV28, the J call TRBJ1-2, with a tentative D call TRBD1 (6 bases). The germline V gene has CDR1 MDHEN and CDR2 SYDVKM. The CDR3 has 12 residues. The V gene lost 6 bases and the J gene lost 5 bases, with 10 bases spanning the gap. In nucleotides, the CDR3 is TGTGCCAGCAGGACCGGGACATATGGCTACACCTTC. It is translated as CASRTGTYGYTF.

This chain joins TRBV6-5 and TRBJ2-1; possibly TRBD1 for D (6 bases). This CDR3 comprises 15 residues. Looked up from germline, CDR1 is MNHEY and CDR2 is SVGAGI. The ends were cut back, 6 bases at V and 4 bases at J, with 16 bases in the middle. CDR3 protein: CASRTTGQLYNEQFF. DNA for the CDR3: TGTGCCAGCAGGACGACCGGACAGTTGTACAATGAGCAGTTCTTC.

The rearrangement uses TRBV6-5 and TRBJ2-1, with D perhaps matching TRBD2 (6 bases). This CDR3 contains 14 residues. Per germline, CDR1 MNHEY and CDR2 SVGAGI. V was trimmed by 7 bases and J by 6 bases, leaving 16 bases between them. CDR3 loop: CASKEGLNRNEQFF. The CDR3 DNA sequence: TGTGCCAGCAAGGAGGGACTGAACCGCAATGAGCAGTTCTTC.

The J gene is TRBJ2-1, the V gene TRBV30; weak D call: TRBD1 (5 bases). The germline V gene encodes CDR1 GTSNPN and CDR2 SVGIG (reference sequence). V lost 1 base, J lost 0 bases, and 13 bases lay in between. This CDR3 region has 16 residues. The CDR3 loop reads CAWSALGQSSYNEQFF. The CDR3 nucleotides read TGTGCCTGGAGTGCCTTGGGGCAGAGCTCCTACAATGAGCAGTTCTTC. The full variable domain, rest sourced from reference TRBV30 and TRBJ2-1, is SQTIHQWPATLVQPVGSPLSLECTVEGTSNPNLYWYRQAAGRGLQLLFYSVGIGQISSEVPQNLSASRPQDRQFILSSKKLLLSDSGFYLCAWSALGQSSYNEQFFGPGTRLTVL.

The chain employs TRBV18 and TRBJ2-1; 10 bases map to TRBD2. Germline CDR1 and CDR2: KGHSH and LQKENI. This CDR3 is built from 14 residues. V was clipped by 2 bases and J by 9 bases; unmatched bases: 4. The CDR3 is CASSPGTSAGEQFF. The DNA of the CDR3 is TGTGCCAGCTCACCAGGGACTAGCGCAGGTGAGCAGTTCTTC.

The chain has TRBV7-2 and TRBJ1-6, with unresolved D. CDR1 is SGHTA and CDR2 is FQGNSA in the germline V gene. The CDR3 extends over 13 amino acids. Trimming removed 0 bases from V and 8 bases from J, with 5 bases in between. In nucleotides, the CDR3 is TGTGCCAGCAGCTTAGCAGGGTATTCACCCCTCCACTTT. This encodes CASSLAGYSPLHF.

The chain couples TRBV5-1 to TRBJ1-1, with D hard to call. V lost 3 bases and J 3 bases, leaving 15 bases between the germline ends. The CDR3 contains 15 residues. CDR1 and CDR2 from the germline V gene are SGHRS and YFSETQ. The CDR3 region has the DNA TGCGCCAGCAGCTCTCTGCTCATCGGAGACACTGAAGCTTTCTTT. It specifies CASSSLLIGDTEAFF. The full variable domain, rest sourced from reference TRBV5-1 and TRBJ1-1, is KAGVTQTPRYLIKTRGQQVTLSCSPISGHRSVSWYQQTPGQGLQFLFEYFSETQRNKGNFPGRFSGRQFSNSRSEMNVSTLELGDSALYLCASSSLLIGDTEAFFGQGTRLTVV.

DNA of the CDR3: TGTGCCAGCTCACCGATCGAGGACCCCCCCAATGAGCAGTTCTTC. Translating gives CASSPIEDPPNEQFF. This rearrangement joins TRBV18 to TRBJ2-1; D is unclear. CDR3 size: 15 residues. V was pared by 3 bases and J by 6 bases, with 15 bases between. Germline values: CDR1 KGHSH, CDR2 LQKENI. Full variable domain (remainder filled in from reference TRBV18 and TRBJ2-1): NAGVMQNPRHLVRRRGQEARLRCSPMKGHSHVYWYRQLPEEGLKFMVYLQKENIIDESGMPKERFSAEFPKEGPSILRIQQVVRGDSAAYFCASSPIEDPPNEQFFGPGTRLTVL.

The chain joins TRBV7-3 to TRBJ2-2; TRBD1 matches at 7 bases. V shed 2 bases, J shed 8 bases, and the junction held 2 bases outside the gene matches. Germline values: CDR1 SGHTA, CDR2 FQGTGA. The CDR3 consists of 13 residues. The CDR3 DNA reads TGTGCCAGCAGCTTACGACAGGGAGGGGAGCTGTTTTTT. Translation gives CASSLRQGGELFF.

The V call is TRBV4-1, the J call TRBJ2-5; TRBD1 is a possible D gene (6 bases). Germline lookup yields CDR1 MGHRA and CDR2 YSYEKL. The V gene lost 3 bases and the J gene lost 2 bases, with 19 bases spanning the gap. There are 17 residues in the CDR3. In nucleotides, the CDR3 is TGCGCCAGCAGCCACCAATGGGTACAGGGCACACAAGAGACCCAGTACTTC. This encodes CASSHQWVQGTQETQYF.

V is TRBV3-1 (or the pseudogene TRBV3-2) and J is TRBJ2-2; 7 bases match TRBD1. The germline gives CDR1 LGHDT, CDR2 YNNKEL (reference sequence). The trim removed 6 bases at V and 3 bases at J, leaving 4 bases unmatched. This CDR3 comprises 14 residues. The CDR3 DNA is TGTGCCAGCAGACTTGGGACAGACACCGGGGAGCTGTTTTTT. It codes for CASRLGTDTGELFF.

This chain uses TRBV4-2 with TRBJ2-7, with 9 bases that match TRBD2. V was clipped by 1 base and J by 1 base; unmatched bases: 5. This CDR3 comprises 16 residues. Germline V gene lookup returns CDR1 LGHNA and CDR2 YNFKEQ. CDR3 nucleotides: TGTGCCAGCAGCCAAGTAGCGGGGGTCCCATCCTACGAGCAGTACTTC. Residues: CASSQVAGVPSYEQYF.

V is TRBV3-1 (or the pseudogene TRBV3-2) and J is TRBJ1-5; unclear D gene. The germline V gene encodes CDR1 LGHDT and CDR2 YNNKEL (reference sequence). The length of the CDR3 is 15 residues. The germline V and J ends were trimmed by 1 base and 3 bases, with 10 bases remaining between them. The CDR3 protein is CASSQGAADNQPQHF. CDR3 coding DNA: TGTGCCAGCAGCCAAGGGGCAGCAGACAATCAGCCCCAGCATTTT.

CDR3 in amino acids: CASSADAGGLVGELFF. The CDR3 nucleotides read TGTGCCAGCAGCGCAGACGCGGGGGGGCTAGTCGGGGAGCTGTTTTTT. The chain employs TRBV7-2 and TRBJ2-2; 9 bases agree with TRBD2. With V trimmed by 5 bases and J by 7 bases, 11 bases remained unmatched. This CDR3 has 16 residues. Germline assignment: CDR1 SGHTA and CDR2 FQGNSA.

This clone was recorded only once. Germline is not matched at one junction end, which may reflect a read error. This chain links TRBV12-3 or TRBV12-4 with TRBJ1-2; D gene ambiguous. The CDR3 spans 12 residues. The CDR3 DNA reads TGTGCCAGCAGTTTACAGGTGAACGTAGGGTCCTTC. This encodes CASSLQVNVGSF.

The chain joins TRBV29-1 to TRBJ2-2; D might be TRBD1 (5 bases). CDR1 and CDR2 from the germline V gene are SQVTM and ANQGSEA. Trimming removed 4 bases at V and 6 bases at J, with 12 bases between. The length of the CDR3 is 13 residues. CDR3 DNA: TGCAGCGTTGGGGCAGTGGGGCCCGGGGAGCTGTTTTTT. This gives the protein CSVGAVGPGELFF.

The rearrangement uses TRBV10-2 and TRBJ2-7; possibly TRBD1 for D (6 bases). The CDR3 has 13 amino acids. V was trimmed by 11 bases and J by 5 bases, leaving 19 bases between them. The germline CDR1 and CDR2 sequences are WSHSY and SAAADI. The CDR3 sequence is CASKTEGVHEQYF. DNA of the CDR3: TGCGCCTCCAAGACCGAGGGGGTCCACGAGCAGTACTTC.

The chain links TRBV10-3 to TRBJ1-1, with 9 nucleotides matching TRBD1. Looked up from germline, CDR1 is ENHRY and CDR2 is SYGVKD. The CDR3 consists of 14 residues. Germline trimming cut 3 bases from V and 1 base from J; bases unmatched to any gene: 0. The chain's CDR3 is CAISEQGANTEAFF. DNA of the CDR3: TGTGCCATCAGTGAACAGGGGGCGAACACTGAAGCTTTCTTT.

This clone turned up a few times. The chain employs TRBV7-3 and TRBJ1-1; D unresolved. Germline CDR1 and CDR2: SGHTA and FQGTGA. Between the trimmed V and J ends, which lost 0 bases and 6 bases, there was a span of 8 bases. This CDR3 comprises 13 residues. CDR3 DNA sequence: TGTGCCAGCAGCTTAACCGATGGGGCTGAAGCTTTCTTT. This sequence encodes CASSLTDGAEAFF.

V gene TRBV3-1 (or the pseudogene TRBV3-2) combines with J gene TRBJ1-2; D uncertain. This CDR3 has 14 amino acids. Germline-derived CDR1 and CDR2 are LGHDT and YNNKEL (reference sequence). V was trimmed by 4 bases and J by 4 bases, leaving 13 bases between them. DNA of the CDR3: TGTGCCAGCAGCCTAACCCCTCCGGTCTATGGCTACACCTTC. Translating gives CASSLTPPVYGYTF.

This clone was counted once. The chain links TRBV10-3 to TRBJ2-3, with D hard to call. The germline gives CDR1 ENHRY, CDR2 SYGVKD. V was shortened by 1 base and J by 6 bases, with 5 bases between the two germline ends. The CDR3 loop spans 12 amino acids. CDR3 residues: CAISEFGDTQYF. The CDR3 DNA reads TGTGCCATCAGTGAGTTCGGGGATACGCAGTATTTT.